This TCR beta chain came from a study of cytomegalovirus exposure and HLA in healthy donors (dated by TCRdb to 2015 to 2018). Concerning the study at large: According to an earlier analysis of 587 of the donors, about 179 million T cells yielded roughly 100 million unique TCR beta sequences and around 300 Gb of sequence data. About 320 gigabases of sequencing data and 70 million to 100 million unique TCR sequences were included in an early release covering roughly 600 HLA-typed donors. Of the 350 to 450 genotyped donors, 70% to 90% were placed in the genetic ancestry cluster associated with self-reported Caucasian donors. The study aimed to test whether signatures of past pathogen exposure could be identified by cataloging public T cell receptors. The study used immunosequencing to profile the T cell repertoires of under 700 subjects and linked those repertoires to cytomegalovirus serostatus. A separate validation cohort of approximately 130 different subjects was used in addition to the 666-subject first cohort. The study combined high-throughput TCR immunosequencing, statistical association of individual TCRs with disease status, and machine learning to predict cytomegalovirus infection status. A later analysis re-examined previously published TCR beta repertoires from roughly 650 donors and added high-resolution HLA genotyping to investigate patterns of TCR occurrence. Rather than drawing on any new phenotypic data, the later analysis identified candidate immune exposures from TCR beta sequences and the way those sequences occurred across donors. In an earlier analysis of more than 550 of the donors, high-throughput TCR beta sequencing was used to judge whether each TCR beta V gene segment behaved as functional or pseudogenic. Donor age, sex, ethnicity and CMV serostatus were compiled together with the repertoire data. Genome-wide SNP genotypes for about 65% of the roughly 670 donors were used in a later genetic analysis, which treated that subset as a discovery cohort. All discovery cohort repertoires had been generated on a single sequencing platform. Both class I and class II loci were covered by HLA typing, at four-digit resolution. The number of donors typed differed by locus, with about 629-630 for A, B, C, DRB1 and DQB1, 522 for DQA1, over 600 for DPA1, and approximately 470 for DPB1. Several DR-DQ haplotypes were handled as single units for association and clustering because linkage in the cohort was strong. Across some 400 genotyped donors of the cohort, an average of approximately 220,000 unique TCR beta nucleotide sequences per donor were sequenced, and roughly 20% of those sequences were non-productive. Study-level results and caveats: A further reported finding was that TCR beta sequences accurately predicted the HLA-A and HLA-B alleles for most subjects in the first cohort. CMV serostatus was the only immune exposure information available for the cohort. In a later analysis, HLA-associated TCR beta chains were found to be more clonally expanded and to have lower generation probabilities than equally common non-associated chains. The presence/absence analyses assumed that sequencing depth was roughly uniform across donors, and that assumption may not be true. In this cohort, only TCR beta chains were sequenced, and detectable features were limited by the absence of alpha or paired-chain data. In an earlier analysis of approximately 590 of the donors, most TCR beta V segments appeared in productive rearrangements about 87% or about 30% of the time, broadly matching IMGT annotations. When HLA alleles, especially DR and DQ, strongly co-occurred, attributing TCR associations to individual alleles was difficult. In a later analysis, several top co-occurrence clusters were reported to appear linked to parvovirus B19, influenza, CMV and Epstein-Barr virus. In a later analysis, TCR association rates were found to vary across HLA loci, with the most associated TCRs seen for DRB1 alleles and the fewest for HLA-C alleles. It was suggested by the authors that the approach could potentially be generalized to other disease states and immunological phenotypes. A few of the identified cytomegalovirus-associated TCR beta chains were confirmed in vitro to be specific for cytomegalovirus antigens. The sequencing pipeline was judged likely to have produced a cluster of highly shared sequence variants as a technical artifact. A later analysis found that most CMV-associated TCR beta chains appeared HLA-restricted, with HLA associations seemingly driven largely by CMV exposure. A total of 150 or so TCR beta chains were listed by the study as associated with cytomegalovirus. Correlated functional status among segregating V segments might be attributable to linkage disequilibrium, but an unknown experimental factor could not be ruled out. Cytomegalovirus status was reported to be diagnosed by the classifier with high specificity and sensitivity in both the original and validation cohorts. In a later analysis, around 17,000 TCR beta sequences were associated with specific HLA alleles at a false discovery rate of 0.05. Because counts were too low, about 15 rarely observed V segments, including chromosome 9 orphons, were left out of the earlier analysis of a few hundred of the donors. Because some donors lacked HLA typing at each locus, the association tests relied only on the typed subset. Across donors, most TCR sequences were observed very rarely, whereas some public TCRs were present in many individuals. A later genetic analysis reported fewer N-insertions in productive TCRs among donors in an Asian-associated ancestry cluster than the roughly 690-donor mean. V-gene and J-gene trimming of TCR beta chains was associated with a missense DCLRE1C variant in a later genetic analysis, and the association was replicated in an independent cohort. The 87-base-pair reads could not distinguish some IMGT-functional V segments, including TRBV6-2 and TRBV6-3, so those segments were excluded.

The library was built by means of the immunoSEQ multiplex PCR assay. The multiplex PCR relied on a mix of 60 forward primers for TCR Vbeta segments and 13 reverse primers for TCR Jbeta segments. The CDR3 region of rearranged TCR beta genes was amplified from genomic DNA by a multiplex PCR assay. Amplified TCR beta libraries were sequenced as 87-base-pair reads on the Illumina HiSeq System. The original pipeline was this. A later analysis counted 75 million to 100 million unique TCR beta chains across the 550 to 800 repertoires, and roughly 11 million of these chains were shared by at least two donors. Raw reads were error-corrected and collapsed into unique sequences by a nearest-neighbor algorithm in which closely related sequences were merged to remove PCR and sequencing errors. Alignment of CDR3 sequences to IMGT reference sequences was used to assign V, D and J gene segments. For a sequence to be retained, at least a six-nucleotide match to both a V gene segment and a J gene segment was required. Rearrangements were classified as productive when the CDR3 lacked stop codons and remained in frame with V and J, and all other rearrangements were classified as non-productive. CDR3 was defined according to IMGT convention as the region running from the second conserved V-encoded cysteine to the conserved J-encoded phenylalanine. In an earlier analysis of approximately 590 of the donors, sequences lacking an unambiguous match to a single V gene segment were excluded. An earlier analysis of some 610 of the donors called V segments functional above 56.7% productive rearrangements and segregating when the between-donor standard deviation exceeded 5%. A statistical classification framework was developed to diagnose cytomegalovirus status using the catalog of TCR beta chain sequences. In a later analysis, TCR nucleotide sequences were compared against IMGT/GENE-DB human TR gene sequences so that V and J genes could be assigned. The TCRdist pipeline was used in a later analysis to assign CDR3 sequences and most-parsimonious VDJ recombination scenarios. A later analysis defined each TCR beta chain by its CDR3 amino acid sequence plus V-gene family, and excluded reads lacking a unique V-gene family. A later analysis removed several hundred highly shared, low-generation-probability nucleotide sequences to deal with suspected cross-contamination and a sequencing artifact. A later analysis calculated a clonal expansion index for each public chain from normalized within-repertoire ranks of inferred template counts. In a later analysis, generation probabilities were computed using a VDJ recombination model fitted to out-of-frame rearrangements, and the results were checked against IGoR. In a later analysis, hypergeometric tests were used to score TCR-TCR, TCR-HLA and TCR-CMV co-occurrence, with a repertoire-size bias correction applied to TCR pairs. False discovery rates were estimated in a later analysis by permuting HLA or CMV assignments 20 times. A later analysis grouped co-occurring TCRs with DBSCAN, adding TCRdist sequence similarity when clustering within HLA-allele-positive subsets. Repertoires with fewer than 30,000 or more than 120,000 public chains were left out of co-occurrence clustering, as were several repertoires with anomalous nucleotide sharing. TCRdb retrieved this table from immuneACCESS and kept in-frame rearrangements only. Not all clones are present; in checked studies, unresolved V genes account for under half, and no reason is known for the remainder. V and J calls and clone size are given by that table; D and trimming were obtained from the DNA. Recorded for this sample are 100,000 to 140,000 clones; more than 70% of them occurred a single time. Of the sample, 7.5% to 9% falls within the top ten clones.

In total, roughly 670 healthy bone marrow donors made up the cohort. At the time of sampling, all cohort members were nominally healthy, though unrecorded immune exposures were likely present. The donor was CMV seronegative and was included in the group of several hundred seronegative cohort members. Every donor gave a peripheral blood sample, and the peripheral blood mononuclear cells from that sample were used for TCR beta sequencing. Genomic DNA extraction from the blood cell samples was performed with the Qiagen DNeasy Blood Extraction Kit. From a lookup of the germline V gene, CDR1 and CDR2 are ENHRY and SYGVKD. Here V drops 4 bases and J drops 6 bases, and the junction holds 3 bases not matched to any gene. The CDR3 goes from the cysteine to the phenylalanine over 14 residues. Left in the record is the CDR3 DNA by itself, 42 bases read in frame from the first base. In the case of this clone: Its cognate antigen has yet to be identified. Base qualities were left out, and no much larger clone turns up one base away.

The sequenced material came from PBMCs. The receptor's source is a young man in good health and CMV-seronegative. The chain is encoded by TRBV10-3 joined to TRBJ1-5; 10 bases in the middle match TRBD1. The DNA sequence follows: TGTGCCATCAGTGGGACAGGGGGAGTTCAGCCCCAGCATTTT. Its protein reads: CAISGTGGVQPQHF.